These 2 T cell receptor beta chains came from one sample sequenced in a study of blood T cell repertoires in COVID-19. TCRdb's copy holds only in-frame clones and misses some; the assay was immunoSEQ multiplex PCR. The sample carries around 370,000 clones, 80% to 90% recorded once. Source material: peripheral blood. The receptors stem from a woman between 45 and 65 years old with COVID-19, enrolled during active disease.

The chain has TRBV3-1 (or the pseudogene TRBV3-2) and TRBJ2-7, with 9 bases matching TRBD2. The germline CDR1 and CDR2 sequences are LGHDT and YNNKEL (reference sequence). The CDR3 spans 18 residues. J was trimmed by 4 bases and V by 0 bases; bases with no gene match: 13. The CDR3 DNA reads TGTGCCAGCAGCCAAGATATATGGCTGGGTAGCGGGAGTTACGAGCAGTACTTC. Protein product: CASSQDIWLGSGSYEQYF.

J is TRBJ2-2 and V is TRBV5-1; D might be TRBD1 (5 bases). With 2 bases removed from V and 1 base from J, the gap between germline ends came to 6 bases. Germline V gives CDR1 SGHRS, CDR2 YFSETQ. The CDR3 totals 14 residues. The CDR3 DNA is TGCGCCAGCAGCTTCCAGGGGAACACCGGGGAGCTGTTTTTT. Translating it yields CASSFQGNTGELFF.